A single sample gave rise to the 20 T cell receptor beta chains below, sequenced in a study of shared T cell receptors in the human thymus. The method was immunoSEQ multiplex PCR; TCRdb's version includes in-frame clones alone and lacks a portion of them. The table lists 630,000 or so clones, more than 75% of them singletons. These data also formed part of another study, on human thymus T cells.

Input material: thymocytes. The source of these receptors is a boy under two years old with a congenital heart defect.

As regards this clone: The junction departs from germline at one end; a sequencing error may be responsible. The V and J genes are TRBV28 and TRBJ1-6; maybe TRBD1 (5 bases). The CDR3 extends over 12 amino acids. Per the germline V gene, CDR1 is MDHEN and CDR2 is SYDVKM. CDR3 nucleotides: TGTGCCAGCAGTGAACAGGCTTCATCCCTCCACTTT. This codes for CASSEQASSLHF.

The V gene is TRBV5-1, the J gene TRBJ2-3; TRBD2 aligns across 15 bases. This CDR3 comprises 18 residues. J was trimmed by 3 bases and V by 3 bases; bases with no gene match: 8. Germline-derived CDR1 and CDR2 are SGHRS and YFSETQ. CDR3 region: CASSSGTSGRTRTDTQYF. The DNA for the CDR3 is TGCGCCAGCAGCTCCGGGACTAGCGGGAGGACAAGGACAGATACGCAGTATTTT.

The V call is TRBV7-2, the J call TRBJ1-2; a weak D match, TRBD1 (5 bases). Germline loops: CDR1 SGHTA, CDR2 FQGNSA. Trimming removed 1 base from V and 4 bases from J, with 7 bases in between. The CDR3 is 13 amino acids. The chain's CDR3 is CASSLGGGYGYTF. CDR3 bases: TGTGCCAGCAGCTTAGGGGGGGGCTATGGCTACACCTTC.

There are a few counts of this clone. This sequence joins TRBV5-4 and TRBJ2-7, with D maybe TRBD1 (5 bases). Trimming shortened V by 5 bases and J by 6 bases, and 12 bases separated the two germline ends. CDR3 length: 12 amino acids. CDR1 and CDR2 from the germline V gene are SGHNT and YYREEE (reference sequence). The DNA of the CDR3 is TGTGCCAGCAGTTACAGGTTTGGCGAGCAGTACTTC. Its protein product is CASSYRFGEQYF.

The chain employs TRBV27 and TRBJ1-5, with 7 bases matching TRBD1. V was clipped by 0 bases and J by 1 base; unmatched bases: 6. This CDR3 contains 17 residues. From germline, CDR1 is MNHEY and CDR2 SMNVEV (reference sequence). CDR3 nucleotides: TGTGCCAGCAGTTTATCGACGGACAGGTCCAGCAATCAGCCCCAGCATTTT. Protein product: CASSLSTDRSSNQPQHF.

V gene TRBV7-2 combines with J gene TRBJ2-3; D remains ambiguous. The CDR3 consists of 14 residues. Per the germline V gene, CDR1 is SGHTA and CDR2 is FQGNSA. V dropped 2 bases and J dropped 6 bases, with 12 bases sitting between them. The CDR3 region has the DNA TGTGCCAGCAGCTTATCCTTTCCCTCCGATACGCAGTATTTT. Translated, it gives CASSLSFPSDTQYF.

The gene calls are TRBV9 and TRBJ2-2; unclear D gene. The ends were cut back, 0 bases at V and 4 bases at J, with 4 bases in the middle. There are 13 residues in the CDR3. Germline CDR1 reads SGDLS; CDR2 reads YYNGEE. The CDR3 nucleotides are TGTGCCAGCAGCGTAGACAGCACCGGGGAGCTGTTTTTT. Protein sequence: CASSVDSTGELFF.

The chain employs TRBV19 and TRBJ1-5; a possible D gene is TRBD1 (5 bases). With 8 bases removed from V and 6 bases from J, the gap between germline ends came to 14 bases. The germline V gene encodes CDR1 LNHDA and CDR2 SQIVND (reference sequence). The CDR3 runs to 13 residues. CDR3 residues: CASPGREGQPQHF. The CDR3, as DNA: TGTGCCAGTCCCGGCAGGGAAGGTCAGCCCCAGCATTTT.

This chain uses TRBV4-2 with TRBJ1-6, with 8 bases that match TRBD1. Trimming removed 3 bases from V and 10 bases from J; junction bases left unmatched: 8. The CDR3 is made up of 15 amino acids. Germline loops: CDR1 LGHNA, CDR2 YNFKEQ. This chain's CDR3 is CASSQDQGAVSPLHF. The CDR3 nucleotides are TGTGCCAGCAGCCAGGATCAGGGGGCGGTGTCACCCCTCCACTTT.

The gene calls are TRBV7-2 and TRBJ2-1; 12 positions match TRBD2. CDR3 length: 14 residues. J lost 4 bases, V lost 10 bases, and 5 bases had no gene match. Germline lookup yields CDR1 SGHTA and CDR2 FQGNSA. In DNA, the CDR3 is TGTGCCAAGACACTAGCGGGAGGTTACAATGAGCAGTTCTTC. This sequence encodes CAKTLAGGYNEQFF.

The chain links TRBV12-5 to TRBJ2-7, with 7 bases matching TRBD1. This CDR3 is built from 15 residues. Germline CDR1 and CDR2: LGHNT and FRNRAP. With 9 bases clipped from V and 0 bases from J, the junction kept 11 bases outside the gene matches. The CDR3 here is CASRQTGKSSYEQYF. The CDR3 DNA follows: TGTGCTAGCCGACAGACAGGGAAGAGCTCCTACGAGCAGTACTTC. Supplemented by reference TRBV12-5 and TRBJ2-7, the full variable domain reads DARVTQTPRHKVTEMGQEVTMRCQPILGHNTVFWYRQTMMQGLELLAYFRNRAPLDDSGMPKDRFSAEMPDATLATLKIQPSEPRDSAVYFCASRQTGKSSYEQYFGPGTRLTVT.

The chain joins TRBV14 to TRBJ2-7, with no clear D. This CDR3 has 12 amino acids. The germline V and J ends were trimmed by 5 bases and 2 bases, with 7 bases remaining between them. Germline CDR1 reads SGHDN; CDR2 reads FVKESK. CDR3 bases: TGTGCCAGCAGCAGGAGTACCTACGAGCAGTACTTC. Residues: CASSRSTYEQYF.

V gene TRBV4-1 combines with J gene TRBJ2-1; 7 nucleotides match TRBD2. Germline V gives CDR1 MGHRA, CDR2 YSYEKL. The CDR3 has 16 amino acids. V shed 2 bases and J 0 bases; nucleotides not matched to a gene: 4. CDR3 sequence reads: CASSQSSGSSYNEQFF. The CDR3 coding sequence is TGCGCCAGCAGCCAATCTAGCGGTAGCTCCTACAATGAGCAGTTCTTC.

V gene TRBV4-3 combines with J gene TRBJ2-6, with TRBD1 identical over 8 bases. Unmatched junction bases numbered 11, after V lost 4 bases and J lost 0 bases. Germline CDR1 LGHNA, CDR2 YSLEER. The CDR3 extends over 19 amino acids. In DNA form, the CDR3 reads TGCGCCAGCAGCCCTAATCAATATGACAGGGGCTCTGGGGCCAACGTCCTGACTTTC. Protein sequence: CASSPNQYDRGSGANVLTF.

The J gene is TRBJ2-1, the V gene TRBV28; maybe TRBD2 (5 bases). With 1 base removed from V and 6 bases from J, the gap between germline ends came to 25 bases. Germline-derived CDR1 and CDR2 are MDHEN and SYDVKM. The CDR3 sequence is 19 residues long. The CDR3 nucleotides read TGTGCCAGCAGTTTATATACCCCTCTGTGGTGTGGAGGAGTCAATGAGCAGTTCTTC. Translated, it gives CASSLYTPLWCGGVNEQFF.

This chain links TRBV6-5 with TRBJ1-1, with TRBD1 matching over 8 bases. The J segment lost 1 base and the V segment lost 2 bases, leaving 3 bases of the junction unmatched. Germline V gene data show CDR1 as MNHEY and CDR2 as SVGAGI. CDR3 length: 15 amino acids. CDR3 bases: TGTGCCAGCAGTTACCCCGGACAGGGGAACACTGAAGCTTTCTTT. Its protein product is CASSYPGQGNTEAFF.

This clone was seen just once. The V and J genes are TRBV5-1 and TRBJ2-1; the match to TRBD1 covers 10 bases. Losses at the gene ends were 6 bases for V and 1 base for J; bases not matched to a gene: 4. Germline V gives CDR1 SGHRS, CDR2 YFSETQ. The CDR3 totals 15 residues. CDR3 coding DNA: TGCGCCAGCACCCCGGACAGGGGGTCCTACAATGAGCAGTTCTTC. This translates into CASTPDRGSYNEQFF.

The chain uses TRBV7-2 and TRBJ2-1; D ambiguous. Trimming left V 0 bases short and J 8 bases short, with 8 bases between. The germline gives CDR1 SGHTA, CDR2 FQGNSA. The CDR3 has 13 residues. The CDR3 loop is CASSLARRDEQFF. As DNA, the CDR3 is TGTGCCAGCAGCTTAGCTCGACGGGATGAGCAGTTCTTC.

The CDR3 DNA reads as TGTGCCAGCACCAGGACAGGGGAGTCCGGGGAGCTGTTTTTT. This codes for CASTRTGESGELFF. This chain links TRBV28 with TRBJ2-2, with 9 bases fitting TRBD1. The CDR3 length is 14 residues. The V and J ends lost 7 bases and 6 bases, in that order; junction bases with no gene match: 6. Germline CDR1 MDHEN, CDR2 SYDVKM.

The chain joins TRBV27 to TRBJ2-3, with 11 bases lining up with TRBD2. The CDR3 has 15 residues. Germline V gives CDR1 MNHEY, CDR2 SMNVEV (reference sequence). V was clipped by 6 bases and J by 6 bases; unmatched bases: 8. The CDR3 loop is CASRPLAGAGDTQYF. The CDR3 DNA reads TGTGCCAGCAGACCACTAGCGGGAGCCGGGGATACGCAGTATTTT.